The rows below give T cell receptor beta chains drawn from one sample of a study of cytomegalovirus exposure and HLA in healthy donors. The repertoire was sequenced with immunoSEQ multiplex PCR; TCRdb's copy has only in-frame clones and lacks some. The data contain about 200,000 clones, roughly 85% of them seen just once; the ten biggest clones take up about 2.3%. Sequencing used PBMCs. The receptor source for this set is a woman aged 45-59 years in good health and CMV-seronegative. Each CDR3 is given with its conserved first and last residue. The D gene is left open where the match is weak. Clone size is stated in some rows and not others, as once, few, many or a class when expanded.

>TRBJ2-7|NA|once|TRBV28
CASGSLGQGSYEQYF
TGTGCCAGCGGTTCCCTGGGGCAGGGCTCCTACGAGCAGTACTTC
>TRBJ2-1|TRBD2|NA|TRBV19
CASSIDSGRSYNEQFF
TGTGCCAGTAGTATAGATAGCGGGAGATCCTACAATGAGCAGTTCTTC
>TRBJ2-1|NA|NA|TRBV28
CASSPPGTYNEQFF
TGTGCCAGCAGTCCACCGGGGACATACAATGAGCAGTTCTTC
>TRBJ1-1|NA|NA|TRBV5-1
CASSQRPARVNTEAFF
TGCGCCAGCAGCCAAAGGCCGGCGAGGGTGAACACTGAAGCTTTCTTT
>TRBJ2-2|TRBD1|NA|TRBV10-1
CASSAGQGARELFF
TGCGCCAGCAGTGCAGGACAGGGGGCCAGGGAGCTGTTTTTT
>TRBJ2-6|TRBD2|few|TRBV4-3
CASSQGTTHSNVLTF
TGCGCCAGCAGCCAGGGGACTACTCACTCCAACGTCCTGACTTTC
>TRBJ2-3|NA|once|TRBV18
CASSPMDSRTDTQYF
TGTGCCAGCTCACCAATGGACAGCAGGACAGATACGCAGTATTTT
>TRBJ1-3|NA|NA|TRBV21-1
CASSKVPYNSGNTIYF
TGTGCCAGCAGCAAAGTTCCGTACAACTCTGGAAACACCATATATTTT
>TRBJ2-1|TRBD2|NA|TRBV11-2
CASSLVRLAGNYDEQFF
TGTGCCAGCAGCTTAGTCAGGCTAGCGGGGAATTACGATGAGCAGTTCTTC
>TRBJ1-4|NA|NA|TRBV4-1
CASSPIDGEGEKLFF
TGCGCCAGCAGCCCAATAGACGGGGAGGGTGAAAAACTGTTTTTT
>TRBJ1-2|TRBD1|NA|TRBV29-1
CSVEVAPGQGAGGYTF
TGCAGCGTTGAAGTTGCCCCGGGACAGGGGGCGGGAGGCTACACCTTC
>TRBJ2-4|NA|NA|TRBV7-6
CASSSGDQNIQYF
TGTGCCAGCAGCTCGGGGGACCAAAACATTCAGTACTTC
>TRBJ2-3|NA|NA|TRBV27
CASSWGRDNTRRTDTQYF
TGTGCCAGCAGTTGGGGGAGGGACAACACCAGAAGGACAGATACGCAGTATTTT
>TRBJ2-3|NA|NA|TRBV30
CAWSVMRAPSTDTQYF
TGTGCCTGGAGTGTAATGCGGGCACCTAGCACAGATACGCAGTATTTT
>TRBJ1-1|NA|NA|TRBV27
CASSLLGGFDTEAFF
TGTGCCAGCAGTTTATTGGGGGGTTTCGACACTGAAGCTTTCTTT
>TRBJ2-7|NA|NA|TRBV7-9
CASSLADYEQYF
TGTGCCAGCAGCTTAGCGGACTACGAGCAGTACTTC
>TRBJ2-1|TRBD1|NA|TRBV13
CASSPPTGGFYNEQFF
TGTGCCAGCAGCCCCCCGACAGGGGGCTTCTACAATGAGCAGTTCTTC
>TRBJ2-5|TRBD1|NA|TRBV2
CASSEQGVYIGETQYF
TGTGCCAGCAGTGAGCAGGGGGTGTATATAGGAGAGACCCAGTACTTC
>TRBJ2-7|TRBD1|NA|TRBV14
CASSQWGQGSYEQYF
TGTGCCAGCAGCCAATGGGGACAGGGATCCTACGAGCAGTACTTC
>TRBJ2-7|NA|NA|TRBV27
CASSSLSYEQYF
TGTGCCAGCAGTTCCCTTTCCTACGAGCAGTACTTC
>TRBJ2-7|TRBD2|NA|TRBV27
CASSTTGTSGTYEQYF
TGTGCCAGCAGTACTACCGGGACTAGCGGCACCTACGAGCAGTACTTC
>TRBJ1-3|NA|NA|TRBV28
CASVSSGNTIYF
TGTGCCAGCGTCAGCTCTGGAAACACCATATATTTT
>TRBJ2-4|TRBD1|NA|TRBV13
CASSGDRGIAKNIQYF
TGTGCCAGCAGCGGGGACAGGGGGATAGCCAAAAACATTCAGTACTTC
>TRBJ2-7|NA|NA|TRBV30
CAWSGMTSSYEQYF
TGTGCCTGGAGTGGTATGACAAGCTCCTACGAGCAGTACTTC